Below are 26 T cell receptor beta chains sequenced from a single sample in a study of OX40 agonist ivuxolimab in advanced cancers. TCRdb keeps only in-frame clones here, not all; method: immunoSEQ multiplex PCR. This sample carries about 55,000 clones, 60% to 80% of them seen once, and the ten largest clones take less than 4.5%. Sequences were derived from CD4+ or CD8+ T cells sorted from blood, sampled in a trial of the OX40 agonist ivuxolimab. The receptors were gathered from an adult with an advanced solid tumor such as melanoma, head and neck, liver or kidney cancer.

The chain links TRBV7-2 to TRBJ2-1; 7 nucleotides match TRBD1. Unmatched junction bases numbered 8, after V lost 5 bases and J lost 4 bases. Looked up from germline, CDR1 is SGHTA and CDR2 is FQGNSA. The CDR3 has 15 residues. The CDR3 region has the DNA TGTGCCAGCAGCCCCCAGAGGGGGCGGTACAATGAGCAGTTCTTC. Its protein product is CASSPQRGRYNEQFF.

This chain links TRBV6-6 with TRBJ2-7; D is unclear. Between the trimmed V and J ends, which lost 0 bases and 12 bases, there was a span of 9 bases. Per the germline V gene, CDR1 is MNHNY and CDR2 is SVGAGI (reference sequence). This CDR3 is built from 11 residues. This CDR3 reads CASSYSGVSYF. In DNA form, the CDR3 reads TGTGCCAGCAGTTACTCTGGGGTGTCGTACTTC.

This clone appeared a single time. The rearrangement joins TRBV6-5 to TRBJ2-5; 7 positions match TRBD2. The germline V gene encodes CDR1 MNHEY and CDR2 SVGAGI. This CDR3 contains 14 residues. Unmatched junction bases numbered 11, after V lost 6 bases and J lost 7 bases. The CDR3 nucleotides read TGTGCCAGCAGAGACTTCGGGAGGCGAGGGACCCAGTACTTC. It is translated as CASRDFGRRGTQYF.

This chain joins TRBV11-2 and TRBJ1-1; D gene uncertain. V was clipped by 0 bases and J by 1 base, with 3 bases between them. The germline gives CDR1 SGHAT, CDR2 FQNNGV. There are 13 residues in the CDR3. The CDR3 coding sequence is TGTGCCAGCAGCTTAGAGCAGAACACTGAAGCTTTCTTT. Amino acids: CASSLEQNTEAFF.

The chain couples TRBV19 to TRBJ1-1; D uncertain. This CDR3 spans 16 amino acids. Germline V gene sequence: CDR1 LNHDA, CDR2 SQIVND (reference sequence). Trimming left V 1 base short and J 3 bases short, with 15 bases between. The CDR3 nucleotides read TGTGCCAGTAGTATAGTTGGTCGGGCGTCGGACACTGAAGCTTTCTTT. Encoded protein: CASSIVGRASDTEAFF. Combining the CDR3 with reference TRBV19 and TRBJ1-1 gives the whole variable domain DGGITQSPKYLFRKEGQNVTLSCEQNLNHDAMYWYRQDPGQGLRLIYYSQIVNDFQKGDIAEGYSVSREKKESFPLTVTSAQKNPTAFYLCASSIVGRASDTEAFFGQGTRLTVV.

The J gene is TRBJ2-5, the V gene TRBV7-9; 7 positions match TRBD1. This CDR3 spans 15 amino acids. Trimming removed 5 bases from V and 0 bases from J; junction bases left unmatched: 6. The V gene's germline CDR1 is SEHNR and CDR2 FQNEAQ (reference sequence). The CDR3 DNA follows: TGTGCCAGCAGCCCCCGGACAGGCTACCAAGAGACCCAGTACTTC. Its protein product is CASSPRTGYQETQYF.

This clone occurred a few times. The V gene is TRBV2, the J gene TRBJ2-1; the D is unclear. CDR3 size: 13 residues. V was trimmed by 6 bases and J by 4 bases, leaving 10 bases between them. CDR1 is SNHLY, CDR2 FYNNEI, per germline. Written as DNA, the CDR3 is TGTGCCAGCAGAGAAAGGCAATACAATGAGCAGTTCTTC. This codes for CASRERQYNEQFF. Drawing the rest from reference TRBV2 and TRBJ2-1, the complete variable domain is EPEVTQTPSHQVTQMGQEVILRCVPISNHLYFYWYRQILGQKVEFLVSFYNNEISEKSEIFDDQFSVERPDGSNFTLKIRSTKLEDSAMYFCASRERQYNEQFFGPGTRLTVL.

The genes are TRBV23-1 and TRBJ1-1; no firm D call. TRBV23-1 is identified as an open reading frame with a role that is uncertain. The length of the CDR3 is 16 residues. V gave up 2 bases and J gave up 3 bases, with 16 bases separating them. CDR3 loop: CASSQRGREVDTEAFF. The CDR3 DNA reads TGCGCCAGCAGTCAACGTGGTAGGGAGGTCGACACTGAAGCTTTCTTT.

DNA for the CDR3: TGCGCCAGCAGCTTGGGGACACCTCACAATGAGCAGTTCTTC. This codes for CASSLGTPHNEQFF. The chain employs TRBV5-1 and TRBJ2-1; D is possibly TRBD1 (5 bases). Trimming removed 0 bases from V and 5 bases from J, with 9 bases in between. Looked up from germline, CDR1 is SGHRS and CDR2 is YFSETQ. The CDR3 is 14 residues long.

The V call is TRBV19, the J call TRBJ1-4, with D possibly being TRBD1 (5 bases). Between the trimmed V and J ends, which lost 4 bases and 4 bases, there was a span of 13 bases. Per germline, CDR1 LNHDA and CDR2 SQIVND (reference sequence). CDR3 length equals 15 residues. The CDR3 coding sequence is TGTGCCAGTAGTAAGCTGGACACGGGTAATGAAAAACTGTTTTTT. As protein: CASSKLDTGNEKLFF.

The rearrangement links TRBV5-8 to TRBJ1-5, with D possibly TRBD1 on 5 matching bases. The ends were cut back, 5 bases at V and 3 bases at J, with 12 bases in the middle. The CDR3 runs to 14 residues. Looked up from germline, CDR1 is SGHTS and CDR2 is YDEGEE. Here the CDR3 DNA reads TGTGCCAGCAGTTCCGGACACCCCAATCAGCCCCAGCATTTT. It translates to CASSSGHPNQPQHF. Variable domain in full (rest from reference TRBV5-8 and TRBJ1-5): EAGVTQSPTHLIKTRGQQATLRCSPISGHTSVYWYQQALGLGLQFLLWYDEGEERNRGNFPPRFSGRQFPNYSSELNVNALELEDSALYLCASSSGHPNQPQHFGDGTRLSIL.

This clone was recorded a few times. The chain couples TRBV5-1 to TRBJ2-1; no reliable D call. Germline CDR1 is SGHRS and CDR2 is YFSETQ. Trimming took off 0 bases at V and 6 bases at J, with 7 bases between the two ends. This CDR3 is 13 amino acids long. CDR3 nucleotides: TGCGCCAGCAGCTTGGCCAGGATCAATGAGCAGTTCTTC. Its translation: CASSLARINEQFF.

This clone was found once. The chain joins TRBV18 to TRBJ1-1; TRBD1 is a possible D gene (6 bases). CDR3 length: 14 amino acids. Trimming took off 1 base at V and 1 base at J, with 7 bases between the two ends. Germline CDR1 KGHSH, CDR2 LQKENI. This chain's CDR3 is CASSPQQGNTEAFF. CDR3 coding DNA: TGTGCCAGCTCACCACAACAGGGGAACACTGAAGCTTTCTTT.

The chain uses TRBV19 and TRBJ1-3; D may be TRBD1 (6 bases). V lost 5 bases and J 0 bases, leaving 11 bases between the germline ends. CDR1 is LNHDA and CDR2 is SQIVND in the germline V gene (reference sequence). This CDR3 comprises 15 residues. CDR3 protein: CASSLTGPSGNTIYF. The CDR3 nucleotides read TGTGCCAGTAGTCTGACAGGCCCCTCTGGAAACACCATATATTTT.

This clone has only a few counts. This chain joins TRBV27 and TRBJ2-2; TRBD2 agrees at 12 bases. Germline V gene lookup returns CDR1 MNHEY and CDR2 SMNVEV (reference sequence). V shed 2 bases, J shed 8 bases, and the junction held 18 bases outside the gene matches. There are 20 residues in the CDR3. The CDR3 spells CASSLIFSRLAGGPRGELFF. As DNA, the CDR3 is TGTGCCAGCAGTTTAATTTTTTCGCGGCTAGCGGGAGGGCCGCGGGGGGAGCTGTTTTTT.

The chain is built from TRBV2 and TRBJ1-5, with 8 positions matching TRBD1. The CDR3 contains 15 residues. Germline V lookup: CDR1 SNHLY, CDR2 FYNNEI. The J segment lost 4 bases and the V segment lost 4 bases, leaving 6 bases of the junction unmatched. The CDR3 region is CASSARTGKNQPQHF. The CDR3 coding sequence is TGTGCCAGCAGTGCTCGGACAGGGAAGAATCAGCCCCAGCATTTT. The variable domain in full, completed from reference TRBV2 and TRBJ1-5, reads EPEVTQTPSHQVTQMGQEVILRCVPISNHLYFYWYRQILGQKVEFLVSFYNNEISEKSEIFDDQFSVERPDGSNFTLKIRSTKLEDSAMYFCASSARTGKNQPQHFGDGTRLSIL.

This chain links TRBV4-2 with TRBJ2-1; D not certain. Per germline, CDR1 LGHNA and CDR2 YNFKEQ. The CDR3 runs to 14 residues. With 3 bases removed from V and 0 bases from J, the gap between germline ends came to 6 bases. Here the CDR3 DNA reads TGTGCCAGCAGCCATCACGACTCCTACAATGAGCAGTTCTTC. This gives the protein CASSHHDSYNEQFF.

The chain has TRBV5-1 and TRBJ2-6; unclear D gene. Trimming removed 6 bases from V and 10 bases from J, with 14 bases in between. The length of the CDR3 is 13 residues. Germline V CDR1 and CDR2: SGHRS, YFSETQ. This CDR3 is CASNPGVENVLTF. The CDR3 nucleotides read TGCGCCAGCAATCCGGGCGTCGAGAACGTCCTGACTTTC.

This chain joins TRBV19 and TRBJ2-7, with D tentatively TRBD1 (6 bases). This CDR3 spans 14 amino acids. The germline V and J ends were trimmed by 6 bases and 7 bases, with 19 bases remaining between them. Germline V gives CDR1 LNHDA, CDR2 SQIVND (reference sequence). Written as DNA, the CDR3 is TGTGCCAGTAGGTCTACAGGGAATCCTCGGGAGCAGTACTTC. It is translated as CASRSTGNPREQYF. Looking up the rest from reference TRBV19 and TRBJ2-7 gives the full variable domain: DGGITQSPKYLFRKEGQNVTLSCEQNLNHDAMYWYRQDPGQGLRLIYYSQIVNDFQKGDIAEGYSVSREKKESFPLTVTSAQKNPTAFYLCASRSTGNPREQYFGPGTRLTVT.

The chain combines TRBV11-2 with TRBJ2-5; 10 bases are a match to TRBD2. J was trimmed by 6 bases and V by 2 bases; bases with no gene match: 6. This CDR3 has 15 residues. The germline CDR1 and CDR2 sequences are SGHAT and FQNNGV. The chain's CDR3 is CASSLPSGGAQTQYF. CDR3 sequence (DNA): TGTGCCAGCAGCTTACCCAGCGGGGGGGCTCAGACCCAGTACTTC.

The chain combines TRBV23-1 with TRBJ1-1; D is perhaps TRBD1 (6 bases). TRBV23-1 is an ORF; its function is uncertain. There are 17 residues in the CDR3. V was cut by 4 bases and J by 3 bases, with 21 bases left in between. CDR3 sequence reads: CASSLRIEGGRHTEAFF. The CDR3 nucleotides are TGCGCCAGCAGTCTGCGAATTGAGGGGGGGCGACACACTGAAGCTTTCTTT.

The CDR3 protein is CASSVTDYSYEQYF. The CDR3 DNA follows: TGCGCCAGCAGCGTGACAGACTATTCCTACGAGCAGTACTTC. The J gene is TRBJ2-7, the V gene TRBV5-1, with D perhaps TRBD1 or TRBD2 (5 bases each). Between the trimmed V and J ends, which lost 4 bases and 1 base, there was a span of 12 bases. The CDR3 sequence is 14 residues long. Germline CDR1 reads SGHRS; CDR2 reads YFSETQ.

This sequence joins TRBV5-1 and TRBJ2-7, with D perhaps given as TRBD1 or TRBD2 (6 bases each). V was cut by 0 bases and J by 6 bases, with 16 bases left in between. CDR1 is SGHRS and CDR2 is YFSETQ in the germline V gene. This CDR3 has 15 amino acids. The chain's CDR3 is CASSLGEDRAGEQYF. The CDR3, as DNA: TGCGCCAGCAGCTTGGGCGAGGACAGAGCGGGCGAGCAGTACTTC.

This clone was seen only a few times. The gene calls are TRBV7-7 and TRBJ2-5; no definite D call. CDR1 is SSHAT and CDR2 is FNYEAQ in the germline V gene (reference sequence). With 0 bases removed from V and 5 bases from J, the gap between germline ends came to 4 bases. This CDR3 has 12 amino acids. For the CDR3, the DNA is TGTGCCAGCAGCTTAGCGGGTGAGACCCAGTACTTC. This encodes CASSLAGETQYF.

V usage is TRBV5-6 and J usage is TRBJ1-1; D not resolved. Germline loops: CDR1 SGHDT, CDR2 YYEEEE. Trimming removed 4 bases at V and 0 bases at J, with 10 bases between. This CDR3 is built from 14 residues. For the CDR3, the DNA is TGTGCCAGCAGCGTAAGACATCTGAACACTGAAGCTTTCTTT. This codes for CASSVRHLNTEAFF.

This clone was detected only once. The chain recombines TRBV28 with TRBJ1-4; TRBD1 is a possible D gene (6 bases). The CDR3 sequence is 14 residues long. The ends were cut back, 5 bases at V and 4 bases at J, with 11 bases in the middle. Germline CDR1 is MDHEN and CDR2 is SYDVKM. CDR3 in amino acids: CASSTGLDNEKLFF. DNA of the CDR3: TGTGCCAGCAGTACAGGGCTGGATAATGAAAAACTGTTTTTT.